The source of this TCR beta chain is a study of blood T cell repertoires in COVID-19. Study context: The United States, Italy and Spain supplied acute and convalescent COVID-19 samples. T cells, B-cell-depleted T cells, or PBMCs provided the cDNA or gDNA that served as material.

In the study's own analysis: Using reference gene primer amplification, nucleated cell counts were estimated. This table comes from immunoSEQ multiplex PCR, and its TCRdb copy is limited to in-frame clones, with some not included. The DNA gave D and trimming, while V, J and clone size come from that table. The sample yields more than 200,000 clones, about 90% seen once. Specimen: peripheral blood. The TCR originated in a woman aged 55-69 years with acute or convalescent COVID-19.

The CDR3 region has the DNA TGTGCCAGCAGTTTATCCAGGAGGGGAAACACCATATATTTT. It is translated as CASSLSRRGNTIYF. The chain recombines TRBV28 with TRBJ1-3; the D is unclear. The germline V gene encodes CDR1 MDHEN and CDR2 SYDVKM. V lost 1 base and J 4 bases, leaving 8 bases between the germline ends. The CDR3 is 14 residues long.